This paragraph covers one T cell receptor (beta chain) sequence. This clone was detected only once. Its recognized antigen is unknown. The record has no base qualities; no much larger clone is one base away. The data stem from a study of blood T cell repertoires in COVID-19 (dated by TCRdb to 2020 to 2022). Looking at the study overall: The collaborator samples originated in the United States, Italy and Spain and spanned the acute and convalescent phases of COVID-19. The material from the prospective study consisted of cDNA or gDNA derived from T cells, B-cell-depleted T cells, or PBMCs. The dataset comprised deeply sampled blood TCRbeta repertoires from subjects exposed to, actively infected with, or recovered from COVID-19. The repertoires were released in a freely available public database meant as a resource for research on the immune response to SARS-CoV-2. The samples were drawn from the first 160 participants of the ongoing ImmuneRACE study and from 1,254 subjects provided by 6 global collaborators. A de-identified subject ID, COVID-19 status, age in years and sex were almost always included in the sample metadata. HLA class I and class II types, where available, came from metadata supplied by the sample provider rather than from assay-based typing.

TCRbeta CDR3 regions were amplified from genomic DNA by means of the immunoSEQ Assay, a bias-controlled multiplex PCR. The original methods were these. Nucleated cell counts per sample were estimated from amplification of reference gene primers within the assay. Sequence reads were collapsed and filtered to measure the absolute abundance of every unique TCRbeta CDR3 rearrangement. For each sample, productive Simpson clonality was calculated as the square root of Simpson's diversity index across productive rearrangements. The clones in this table, taken by TCRdb from immuneACCESS, are in-frame only. Not every clone is retained; where verified, under half of the shortfall comes from an unresolved V gene, and the cause of the rest is unknown. V, J and clone size derive from that table, while D and trimming were established from the DNA sequence. The sample yields 250,000 to 300,000 clones; just over 90% were counted once. 2.3% of the sample is held by the ten biggest clonotypes.

V is cut back by 2 bases and J by 9 bases, with 8 bases in the junction unmatched. From its cysteine to its phenylalanine, the CDR3 spans 15 amino acids. The retained sequence is limited to the CDR3, 45 bases, with the frame set at the first base. The germline V gene yields SGHAT for CDR1 and FQNNGV for CDR2. Broad study findings and their caveats: Clinical and demographic metadata were provided uncurated, with the amount varying by source and participant.

Enrolling through a virtual design, the prospective study's participants ranged in age from roughly 18 to 100 years and lived across roughly 23 United States geographic areas. Cohort assignment in the prospective study relied on participant-reported clinical history from a screening survey and a study questionnaire. In the prospective study, mobile phlebotomists collected whole blood, serum and a nasopharyngeal or oropharyngeal swab from each participant. Over an approximately 2-month period, participants in the prospective study had the option of providing additional blood draws and questionnaires. Before DNA extraction, blood samples from the prospective study were shipped at room temperature or frozen.

This clonotype was sampled from a woman between 35 and 50 years old with acute COVID-19. The chain is made from TRBV11-2 and TRBJ2-1, with 9 bases matching TRBD2. The sample comprised PBMCs or T cells enriched from blood (not recorded which). In nucleotide form, the sequence is TGTGCCAGCAGCTTACGCGGGAGGGCCGGAGGTGAGCAGTTCTTC. This is translated as CASSLRGRAGGEQFF.